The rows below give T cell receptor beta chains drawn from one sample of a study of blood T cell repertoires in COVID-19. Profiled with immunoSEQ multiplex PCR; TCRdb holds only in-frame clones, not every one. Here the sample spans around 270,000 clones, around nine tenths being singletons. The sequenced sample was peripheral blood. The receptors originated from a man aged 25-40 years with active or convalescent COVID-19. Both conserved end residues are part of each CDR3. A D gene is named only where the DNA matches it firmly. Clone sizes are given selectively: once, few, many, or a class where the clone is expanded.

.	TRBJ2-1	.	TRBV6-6	TGTGCCAGCAGAACGGCCCGGGATGAGCAGTTCTTC	CASRTARDEQFF
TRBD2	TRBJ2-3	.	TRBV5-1	TGCGCCAGCAGCCCCCGACTAGCCCGATCCGCTACGCAGTATTTT	CASSPRLARSATQYF
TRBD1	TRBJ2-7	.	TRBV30	TGTGCCTGGAGTGGGACAGGGCTCTACGAGCAGTACTTC	CAWSGTGLYEQYF
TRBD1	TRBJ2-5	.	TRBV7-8	TGTGCCAGCAGCCAATTCGTGAGACAGGGTTACCAAGAGACCCAGTACTTC	CASSQFVRQGYQETQYF
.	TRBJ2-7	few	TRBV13	TGTGCCAGCAGCCACTTTGCAGGCTACGAGCAGTACTTC	CASSHFAGYEQYF
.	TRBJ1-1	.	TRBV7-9	TGTGCCAGCATCGGGGGGAACACTGAAGCTTTCTTT	CASIGGNTEAFF
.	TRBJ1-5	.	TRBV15	TGTGCCACCAGCCAGGGGAACGGCTTCACGCCCCAGCATTTT	CATSQGNGFTPQHF
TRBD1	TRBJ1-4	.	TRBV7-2	TGTGCCAGCAGCTCGACAGGGGCACTGCCTAATGAAAAACTGTTTTTT	CASSSTGALPNEKLFF
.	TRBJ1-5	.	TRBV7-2	TGTGCCAGCAGCCGTAACAGGGCCCCCAATCAGCCCCAGCATTTT	CASSRNRAPNQPQHF
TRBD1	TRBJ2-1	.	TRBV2	TGTGCCAGCAGGTCGGGACAGAGCTCCTACAATGAGCAGTTCTTC	CASRSGQSSYNEQFF
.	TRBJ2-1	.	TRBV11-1	TGTGCCAGCAGCTTAGCCGTCGGAGCAAGGTACAATGAGCAGTTCTTC	CASSLAVGARYNEQFF
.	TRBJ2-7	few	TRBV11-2	TGTGCCAGCAGCTTGGCCACCTCCTACGAGCAGTACTTC	CASSLATSYEQYF
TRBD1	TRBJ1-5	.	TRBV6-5	TGTGCCAGCAGGAACATACAGGGGAATCAGCCCCAGCATTTT	CASRNIQGNQPQHF
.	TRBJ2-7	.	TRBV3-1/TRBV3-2	TGTGCCAGCAGCCAAGAGGGAGCGGGCTACGAGCAGTACTTC	CASSQEGAGYEQYF
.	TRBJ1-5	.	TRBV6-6	TGTGCCAGCAGTTATATTCCCGGGGGACGGGGTCAGCCCCAGCATTTT	CASSYIPGGRGQPQHF
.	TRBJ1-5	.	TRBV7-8	TGTGCCAGCAGCTTAGAGCGCAGGGGAAATCAGCCCCAGCATTTT	CASSLERRGNQPQHF
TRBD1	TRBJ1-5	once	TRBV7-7	TGTGCCAGCAGCCCCCCCGCAGGGGGCTTAAATCAGCCCCAGCATTTT	CASSPPAGGLNQPQHF
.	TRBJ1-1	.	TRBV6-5	TGTGCCAGCAGTTACTTTGGGGGCTTGGGCACTGAAGCTTTCTTT	CASSYFGGLGTEAFF
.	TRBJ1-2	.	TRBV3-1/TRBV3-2	TGTGCCAGCAGCCAAGATCCCGGGGGGCGAGAGGGCTACACCTTC	CASSQDPGGREGYTF
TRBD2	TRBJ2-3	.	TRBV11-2	TGTGCCAGCAGCTCGGGCCTAGCGGGGGGGCATCGCACAGATACGCAGTATTTT	CASSSGLAGGHRTDTQYF
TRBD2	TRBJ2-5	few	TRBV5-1	TGCGCCAGCAGCTCCGAGATTGTGGGCATTAGCGGGGGGGAGACCCAGTACTTC	CASSSEIVGISGGETQYF
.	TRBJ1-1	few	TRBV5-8	TGTGCCAGCAGCTTGGTGTGGGGGGGTACTGAAGCTTTCTTT	CASSLVWGGTEAFF
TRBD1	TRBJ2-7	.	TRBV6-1	TGTGCCAGCAGTGAGAGACAGGGGGGGGTGTACGAGCAGTACTTC	CASSERQGGVYEQYF
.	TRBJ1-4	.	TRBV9	TGTGCCAGCAGCGTAGGGGGAGTATCGGGAGAAAAACTGTTTTTT	CASSVGGVSGEKLFF
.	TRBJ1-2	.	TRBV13	TGTGCCAGCAGCTCCTACAACTACAGGGATGGCTACACCTTC	CASSSYNYRDGYTF
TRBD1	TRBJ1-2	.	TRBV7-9	TGTGCCAGCAGCCCACCTCCGGGACAGGGTCTTAATTTCTATGGCTACACCTTC	CASSPPPGQGLNFYGYTF
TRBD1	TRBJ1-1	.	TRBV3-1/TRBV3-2	TGTGCCAGCAGCCAAAACAGGGGCACTGAAGCTTTCTTT	CASSQNRGTEAFF
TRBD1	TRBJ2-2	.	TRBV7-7	TGTGCCAGCAAAAGAGAGACAGGGTCGTCCGGGGAGCTGTTTTTT	CASKRETGSSGELFF
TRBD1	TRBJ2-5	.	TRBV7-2	TGTGCCAGCAGCTTAGCCGGGACAGACTTGAAGACCCAGTACTTC	CASSLAGTDLKTQYF
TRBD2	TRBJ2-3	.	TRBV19	TGTGCCAGTGGGGGCATTAGCGGGGCTAGCACAGATACGCAGTATTTT	CASGGISGASTDTQYF
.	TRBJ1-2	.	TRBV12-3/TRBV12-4	TGTGTCATGGAGGCCCGGGATGGCTACACCTTC	CVMEARDGYTF
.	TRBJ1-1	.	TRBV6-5	TGTGCCAGCTCGAAGACGGGACAATCAGCTTTCTTT	CASSKTGQSAFF
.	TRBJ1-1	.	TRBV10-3	TGTGCCATCACTGCCGATCACGGGGGCACTGAAGCTTTCTTT	CAITADHGGTEAFF
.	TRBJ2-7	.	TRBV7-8	TGTGCCAGCAGCCCATCGGCAGGGGACTACGAGCAGTACTTC	CASSPSAGDYEQYF
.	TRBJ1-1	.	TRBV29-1	TGCAGCGTTGAAGATCCGGTAAGCACTGAAGCTTTCTTT	CSVEDPVSTEAFF
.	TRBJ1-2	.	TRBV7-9	TGTGCCAGCAGCTTTGGGGGGAATAACTATGGCTACACCTTC	CASSFGGNNYGYTF
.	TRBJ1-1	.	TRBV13	TGTGCCAGCAGCTTAGGCCTCGGAGGGGAGGCTTTCTTT	CASSLGLGGEAFF
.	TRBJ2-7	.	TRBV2	TGTGCCAGCGCGACCTACGAGCAGTACTTC	CASATYEQYF